This T cell receptor beta chain derives from a study of T cells in narcolepsy. V was clipped by 4 bases and J by 4 bases; unmatched bases: 4. Germline values: CDR1 SGHRS, CDR2 YFSETQ. This CDR3 region has 15 residues. Repertoires were generated with immunoSEQ multiplex PCR, while TCRdb's copy carries only in-frame clones and drops some. The sample comprises tens of thousands of clones, over 75% of which are singletons, and roughly 10% rests with the top ten. The TCR was taken from a human donor in good health. Sequencing was performed on memory (CD45RA-) CD4+ T cells from blood. This chain links TRBV5-1 with TRBJ2-2, with 10 nucleotides matching TRBD2. As DNA, the CDR3 is TGCGCCAGCAGCCCTAGCGGGAGTAGCACCGGGGAGCTGTTTTTT. It codes for CASSPSGSSTGELFF.